This T cell receptor (beta chain) originates from a study of cytomegalovirus exposure and HLA in healthy donors. The CDR3 contains 15 residues. J lost 4 bases, V lost 3 bases, and 7 bases had no gene match. The germline V gene encodes CDR1 KGHSH and CDR2 LQKENI. With regard to this clone: What it binds is unknown.

Primers included in the PCR were 60 Vbeta and 13 Jbeta primers. The protocol was immunoSEQ multiplex PCR, while the TCRdb copy is restricted to in-frame clones and leaves out a portion. The data contain approximately 53,000 clones, around 80% of them seen just once; the ten biggest clones take up more than 6.5%. Notes on the study in general: Reports credit the classifier with highly specific, highly sensitive diagnosis of cytomegalovirus status.

The origin of this receptor is a man aged 25 to 45 in good health and CMV-seropositive. This sequence joins TRBV18 and TRBJ2-5, with 8 bases identical to TRBD1. The sequenced sample was PBMCs. CDR3 in amino acids: CASSPKQGDRETQYF. The CDR3 DNA follows: TGTGCCAGCTCACCGAAACAGGGGGATCGAGAGACCCAGTACTTC.